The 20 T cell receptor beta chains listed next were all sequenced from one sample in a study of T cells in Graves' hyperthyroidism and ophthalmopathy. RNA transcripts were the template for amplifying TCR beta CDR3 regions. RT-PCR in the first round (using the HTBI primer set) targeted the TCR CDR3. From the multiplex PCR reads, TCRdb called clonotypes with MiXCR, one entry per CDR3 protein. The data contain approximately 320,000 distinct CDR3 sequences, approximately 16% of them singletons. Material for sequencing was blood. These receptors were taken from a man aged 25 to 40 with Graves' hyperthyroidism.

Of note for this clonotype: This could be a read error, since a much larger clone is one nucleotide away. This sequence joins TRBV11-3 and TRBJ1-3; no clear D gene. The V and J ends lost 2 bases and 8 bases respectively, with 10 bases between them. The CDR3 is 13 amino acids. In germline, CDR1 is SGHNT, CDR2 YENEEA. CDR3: CASSLNSEDTIYF. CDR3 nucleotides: TGTGCCAGCAGCTTAAACAGTGAGGACACCATATATTTT. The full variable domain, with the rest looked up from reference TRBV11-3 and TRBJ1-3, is EAGVVQSPRYKIIEKKQPVAFWCNPISGHNTLYWYLQNLGQGPELLIRYENEEAVDDSQLPKDRFSAERLKGVDSTLKIQPAELGDSAVYLCASSLNSEDTIYFGEGSWLTVV.

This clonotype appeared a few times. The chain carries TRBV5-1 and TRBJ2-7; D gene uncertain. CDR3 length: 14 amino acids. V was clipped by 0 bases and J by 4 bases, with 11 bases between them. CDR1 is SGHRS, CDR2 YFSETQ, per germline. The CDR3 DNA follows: TGCGCCAGCAGCTTGGTAGGGTCCGCTTACGAGCAGTACTTC. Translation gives CASSLVGSAYEQYF.

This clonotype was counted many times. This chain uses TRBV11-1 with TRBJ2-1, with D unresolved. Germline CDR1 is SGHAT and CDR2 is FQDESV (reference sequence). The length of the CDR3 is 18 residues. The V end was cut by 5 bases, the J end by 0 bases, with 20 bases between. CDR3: CASSLVGSAANSYNEQFF. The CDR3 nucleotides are TGTGCCAGCAGCCTAGTCGGATCGGCGGCTAACTCCTACAATGAGCAGTTCTTC.

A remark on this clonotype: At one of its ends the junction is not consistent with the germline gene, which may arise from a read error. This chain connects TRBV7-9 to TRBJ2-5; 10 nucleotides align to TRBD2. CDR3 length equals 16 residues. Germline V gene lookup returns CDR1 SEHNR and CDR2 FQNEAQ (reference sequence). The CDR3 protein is CASSSGTSVSHETPYF. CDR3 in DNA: TGTGCCAGCAGCTCCGGGACTAGCGTCTCCCACGAGACCCCGTACTTC.

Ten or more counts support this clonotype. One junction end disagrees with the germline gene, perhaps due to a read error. CDR3 nucleotides: TGTGCCAGCAGTTTTAGCCTTTGGAACGCTGAAGCTTTCTTT. Protein sequence: CASSFSLWNAEAFF. The chain combines TRBV12-3 or TRBV12-4 with TRBJ1-1; no definite D call. The CDR3 contains 14 residues.

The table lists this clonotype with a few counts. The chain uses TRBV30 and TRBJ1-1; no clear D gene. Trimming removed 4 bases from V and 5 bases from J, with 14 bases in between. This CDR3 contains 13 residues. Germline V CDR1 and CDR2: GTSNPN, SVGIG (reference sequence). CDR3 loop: CAWICGLCTEAFF. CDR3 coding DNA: TGTGCCTGGATTTGTGGGTTGTGTACTGAAGCTTTCTTT.

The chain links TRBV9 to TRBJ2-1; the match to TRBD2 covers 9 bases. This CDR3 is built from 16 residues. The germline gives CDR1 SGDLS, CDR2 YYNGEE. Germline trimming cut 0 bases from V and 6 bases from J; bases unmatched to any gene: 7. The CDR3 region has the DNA TGTGCCAGCAGCGTAGGGGGCGGGAGGGCTCTCAATGAGCAGTTCTTC. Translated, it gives CASSVGGGRALNEQFF.

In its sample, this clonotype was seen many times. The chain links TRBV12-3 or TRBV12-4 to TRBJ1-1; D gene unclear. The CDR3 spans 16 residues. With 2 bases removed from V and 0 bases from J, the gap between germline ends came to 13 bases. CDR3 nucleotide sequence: TGTGCCAGCAGTTTACACAACGGTTTTATGAACACTGAAGCTTTCTTT. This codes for CASSLHNGFMNTEAFF.

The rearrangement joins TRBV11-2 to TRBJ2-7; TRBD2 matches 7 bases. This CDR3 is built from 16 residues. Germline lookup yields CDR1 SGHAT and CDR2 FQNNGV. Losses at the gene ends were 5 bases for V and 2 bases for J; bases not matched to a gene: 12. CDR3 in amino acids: CASSRTSGLAAYEQYF. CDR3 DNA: TGTGCCAGCAGCCGGACCTCGGGGCTAGCGGCCTACGAGCAGTACTTC. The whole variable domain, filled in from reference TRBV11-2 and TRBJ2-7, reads EAGVAQSPRYKIIEKRQSVAFWCNPISGHATLYWYQQILGQGPKLLIQFQNNGVVDDSQLPKDRFSAERLKGVDSTLKIQPAKLEDSAVYLCASSRTSGLAAYEQYFGPGTRLTVT.

The CDR3 protein is CASSPGQKHNEKLFF. The CDR3 DNA sequence: TGTGCCAGCTCCCCAGGCCAGAAACATAATGAAAAACTGTTTTTT. The chain combines TRBV18 with TRBJ1-4; D unresolved. Germline V CDR1 and CDR2: KGHSH, LQKENI. The CDR3 covers 15 residues. V was cut by 6 bases and J by 4 bases, with 15 bases left in between. Complete variable domain (other parts from reference TRBV18 and TRBJ1-4): NAGVMQNPRHLVRRRGQEARLRCSPMKGHSHVYWYRQLPEEGLKFMVYLQKENIIDESGMPKERFSAEFPKEGPSILRIQQVVRGDSAAYFCASSPGQKHNEKLFFGSGTQLSVL.

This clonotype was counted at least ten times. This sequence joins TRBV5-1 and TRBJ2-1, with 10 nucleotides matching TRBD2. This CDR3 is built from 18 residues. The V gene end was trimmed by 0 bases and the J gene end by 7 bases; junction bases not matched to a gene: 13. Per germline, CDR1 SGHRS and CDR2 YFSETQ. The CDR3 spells CASSLGPQAGGSGNEQFF. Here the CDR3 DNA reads TGCGCCAGCAGCTTGGGCCCGCAAGCGGGAGGGTCGGGGAATGAGCAGTTCTTC.

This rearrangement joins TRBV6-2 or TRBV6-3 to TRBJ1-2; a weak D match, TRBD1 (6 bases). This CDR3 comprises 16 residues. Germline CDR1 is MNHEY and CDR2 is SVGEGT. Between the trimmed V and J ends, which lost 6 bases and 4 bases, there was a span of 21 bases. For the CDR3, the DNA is TGTGCCAGCAGAACCCCCTTCCAGGGGCCTTTCTATGGCTACACCTTC. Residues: CASRTPFQGPFYGYTF.

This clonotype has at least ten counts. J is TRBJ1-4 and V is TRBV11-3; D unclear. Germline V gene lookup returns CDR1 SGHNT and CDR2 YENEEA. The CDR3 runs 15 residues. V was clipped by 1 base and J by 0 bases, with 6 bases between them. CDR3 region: CASSLGVSTNEKLFF. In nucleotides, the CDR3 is TGTGCCAGCAGCTTAGGAGTCTCAACTAATGAAAAACTGTTTTTT.

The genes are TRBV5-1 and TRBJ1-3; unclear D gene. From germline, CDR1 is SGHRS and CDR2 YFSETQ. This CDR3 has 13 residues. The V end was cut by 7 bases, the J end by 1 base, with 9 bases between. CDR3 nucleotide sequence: TGCGCCAGCGCCGAACTATCTGGAAACACCATATATTTT. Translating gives CASAELSGNTIYF.

The CDR3 protein is CASSLLENTGELFF. In nucleotides, the CDR3 is TGTGCCAGCAGCCTACTCGAGAACACCGGGGAGCTGTTTTTT. The rearrangement joins TRBV5-4 to TRBJ2-2; the D is unclear. V was shortened by 4 bases and J by 1 base, with 8 bases between the two germline ends. The CDR3 runs to 14 residues. Germline V gene sequence: CDR1 SGHNT, CDR2 YYREEE (reference sequence).

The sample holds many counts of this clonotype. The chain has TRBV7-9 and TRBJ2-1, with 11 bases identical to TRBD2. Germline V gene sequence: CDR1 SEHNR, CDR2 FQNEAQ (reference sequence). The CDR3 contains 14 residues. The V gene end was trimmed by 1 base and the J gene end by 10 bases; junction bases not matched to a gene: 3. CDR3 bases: TGTGCCAGCAGCTTAGTAGCGGGAGGGCAGGAGCAGTTCTTC. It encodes CASSLVAGGQEQFF.

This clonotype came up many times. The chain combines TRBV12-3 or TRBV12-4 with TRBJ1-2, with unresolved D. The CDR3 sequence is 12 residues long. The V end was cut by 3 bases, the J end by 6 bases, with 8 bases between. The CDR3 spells CASSLLRDGYTF. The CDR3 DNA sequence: TGTGCCAGCAGTTTGTTGCGGGATGGCTACACCTTC.

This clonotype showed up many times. The CDR3 DNA follows: TGTGCCAGCAGACATCCTCCAAGCGGGAGCGGTGCGGATACGCAGTATTTT. This sequence encodes CASRHPPSGSGADTQYF. This sequence joins TRBV7-9 and TRBJ2-3; 8 bases are shared with TRBD2. The germline V gene has CDR1 SEHNR and CDR2 FQNEAQ (reference sequence). After removal of 6 bases from V and 6 bases from J, the junction contained 17 bases not matched to a gene. CDR3 size: 17 residues.

The CDR3 protein is CASIMAAGYGYTF. In DNA, the CDR3 is TGTGCCAGCATTATGGCAGCCGGCTATGGCTACACCTTC. The V call is TRBV2, the J call TRBJ1-2; no reliable D call. Trimming cost V 7 bases and J 4 bases, with 13 bases left between them. CDR3 size: 13 residues. CDR1 and CDR2 (germline): SNHLY, FYNNEI.

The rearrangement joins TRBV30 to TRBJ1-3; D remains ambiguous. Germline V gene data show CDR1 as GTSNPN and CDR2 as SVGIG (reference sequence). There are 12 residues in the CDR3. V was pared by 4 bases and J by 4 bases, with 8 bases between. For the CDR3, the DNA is TGTGCCTGGAAGGCCCTAGGAAACACCATATATTTT. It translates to CAWKALGNTIYF. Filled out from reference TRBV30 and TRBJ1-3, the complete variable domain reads SQTIHQWPATLVQPVGSPLSLECTVEGTSNPNLYWYRQAAGRGLQLLFYSVGIGQISSEVPQNLSASRPQDRQFILSSKKLLLSDSGFYLCAWKALGNTIYFGEGSWLTVV.